The TCR beta chain under discussion was sequenced for a study of T cell repertoires in cytomegalovirus infection. The CDR3 runs to 16 residues. The germline V and J ends were trimmed by 2 bases and 2 bases, with 15 bases remaining between them. Germline assignment: CDR1 MNHNS and CDR2 SASEGT. Using its own MiXCR run on the reads, TCRdb lists one record per CDR3 protein. The sample yields around 750,000 distinct CDR3 sequences, around a third seen once. This clonotype was seen ten or more times. Its matching antigen is unknown. Broader study findings: Summed frequency of public TCR beta families distinguished CMV carriers with the relevant HLA. HLA-C-restricted CMV-specific TCR beta clonotypes were dominant in the ex vivo response.

The sample consisted of cultured CD8+ T cells from PBMCs, taken from culture after CMV antigen stimulation. This chain uses TRBV6-1 with TRBJ2-5; D may be TRBD1 or TRBD2 (6 bases each). The clonotype was recovered from a human donor in good health (CMV status not recorded). Some clones in this sample may be carry-over from other donors' samples. The CDR3 sequence is CASSERGVKPQETQYF. CDR3 bases: TGTGCCAGCAGTGAAAGGGGGGTGAAGCCGCAAGAGACCCAGTACTTC.